These 19 T cell receptor beta chains were all obtained from the same sample, sequenced in a study of CD8+ T cells in alopecia areata. Noted treatment: oral pan-JAK inhibitor, 5-10 mg twice daily. Extraction and reverse transcription of RNA yielded cDNA as the sequencing template. The table came from immunoSEQ multiplex PCR; TCRdb's copy has only in-frame clones and leaves some out. In the table there are some 200,000 clones, 60% of which are singletons. The sequencing here drew on CD4+ T cells sorted from blood, taken at week 4, from a patient treated with tofacitinib. The receptors were gathered from a human donor with alopecia areata.

The J gene is TRBJ2-2, the V gene TRBV4-2; D is unclear. The CDR3 has 15 residues. Trimming took 2 bases from V and 0 from J, leaving 7 bases between them. Germline V gene lookup returns CDR1 LGHNA and CDR2 YNFKEQ. The CDR3 DNA is TGTGCCAGCAGCCAATTCGAATCGAACACCGGGGAGCTGTTTTTT. Amino acids: CASSQFESNTGELFF.

This chain links TRBV4-2 with TRBJ1-6; 8 nucleotides match TRBD1. CDR1 and CDR2 from the germline V gene are LGHNA and YNFKEQ. The CDR3 runs to 15 residues. J gave up 10 bases and V 4 bases, and 9 bases lay outside the gene matches. The CDR3 DNA reads TGTGCCAGCAGCCGGACAGGGAAGAGTGGGTCACCCCTCCACTTT. This codes for CASSRTGKSGSPLHF.

V usage is TRBV30 and J usage is TRBJ1-6; D not certain. Looked up from germline, CDR1 is GTSNPN and CDR2 is SVGIG (reference sequence). This CDR3 region has 17 residues. V lost 0 bases and J lost 7, with 19 bases in between. The CDR3 DNA sequence: TGTGCCTGGAGTGTACCACCACCCTCGGCGGGGAATTCACCCCTCCACTTT. This encodes CAWSVPPPSAGNSPLHF.

The sample holds one count of this clone. The chain combines TRBV7-2 with TRBJ2-1; TRBD2 matches 13 bases. The CDR3 is 15 residues long. After removal of 5 bases from V and 6 bases from J, the junction contained 4 bases not matched to a gene. Germline V CDR1 and CDR2: SGHTA, FQGNSA. CDR3 coding DNA: TGTGCCAGCAGCCTCGGACTAGCGGGGGTCAATGAGCAGTTCTTC. Protein: CASSLGLAGVNEQFF.

The sample holds a few counts of this clone. The chain has TRBV7-2 and TRBJ1-1; weak D call: TRBD1 (5 bases). CDR1 is SGHTA and CDR2 is FQGNSA in the germline V gene. V lost 3 bases and J 0 bases, leaving 8 bases between the germline ends. The CDR3 covers 14 residues. CDR3 region: CASSLRGMNTEAFF. CDR3 nucleotides: TGTGCCAGCAGCTTGCGGGGGATGAACACTGAAGCTTTCTTT.

This clone turned up a few times. CDR3 residues: CASSHREPSQRLFF. CDR3 DNA: TGTGCCAGCAGCCACAGGGAACCCTCGCAGCGGCTGTTTTTT. The rearrangement joins TRBV7-9 to TRBJ1-4; possible D gene TRBD1, 6 bases. Deletions cut 5 bases from V and 14 bases from J, with 21 bases between. CDR3 length equals 14 residues. CDR1 is SEHNR and CDR2 is FQNEAQ in the germline V gene (reference sequence).

The chain joins TRBV27 to TRBJ1-6, with D hard to call. This CDR3 contains 14 residues. Looked up from germline, CDR1 is MNHEY and CDR2 is SMNVEV (reference sequence). Deletions cut 6 bases from V and 8 bases from J, with 14 bases between. The CDR3 protein is CASRKLGADSPLHF. CDR3 nucleotides: TGTGCCAGCAGAAAGCTGGGAGCAGATTCACCCCTCCACTTT.

The V and J genes are TRBV6-5 and TRBJ2-3; a weak D match, TRBD2 (7 bases). Trimming took off 6 bases at V and 3 bases at J, with 13 bases between the two ends. CDR1 is MNHEY and CDR2 is SVGAGI in the germline V gene. The CDR3 consists of 14 residues. The CDR3 protein is CASSQRGGTDTQYF. CDR3 DNA sequence: TGTGCCAGCAGCCAGAGGGGGGGGACAGATACGCAGTATTTT.

This clone was seen a few times. The rearrangement joins TRBV29-1 to TRBJ1-5; D unresolved. The CDR3 totals 10 residues. V lost 8 bases, J lost 5 bases, and 7 bases lay in between. In germline, CDR1 is SQVTM, CDR2 ANQGSEA. The CDR3 loop reads CSPSYQPQHF. CDR3 nucleotides: TGCAGCCCCTCCTATCAGCCCCAGCATTTT.

The chain couples TRBV29-1 to TRBJ1-2; D is uncertain. This CDR3 has 12 residues. V gave up 5 bases and J gave up 7 bases, with 14 bases separating them. CDR1 SQVTM and CDR2 ANQGSEA come from the germline V gene. As DNA, the CDR3 is TGCAGCGTTTTTCTCGGTCGGCGTGGCTACACCTTC. As protein: CSVFLGRRGYTF.

CDR3 sequence: CASSESLEGEQYF. The CDR3 DNA is TGTGCCAGCAGTGAGTCGCTAGAGGGGGAGCAGTACTTC. The rearrangement uses TRBV2 and TRBJ2-7; D may correspond to TRBD1 or TRBD2 (5 bases each). Trimming took off 3 bases at V and 7 bases at J, with 13 bases between the two ends. The CDR3 totals 13 residues. Germline lookup yields CDR1 SNHLY and CDR2 FYNNEI.

The J gene is TRBJ1-6, the V gene TRBV2; D is perhaps TRBD1 (5 bases). The CDR3 has 12 residues. Germline V CDR1 and CDR2: SNHLY, FYNNEI. V dropped 6 bases and J dropped 11 bases, with 11 bases sitting between them. CDR3 nucleotide sequence: TGTGCCAGCAGCTCCGGGGGGACACCCCTCCACTTT. This translates into CASSSGGTPLHF.

The V gene is TRBV7-2, the J gene TRBJ1-1; no reliable D call. This CDR3 is 15 amino acids long. V lost 1 base to trimming and J lost 5 bases, with 14 bases between them. Per the germline V gene, CDR1 is SGHTA and CDR2 is FQGNSA. CDR3 nucleotide sequence: TGTGCCAGCAGCTTAGAGTCTAGGGTTGGAACTGAAGCTTTCTTT. Residues: CASSLESRVGTEAFF.

The gene calls are TRBV30 and TRBJ2-7; 9 bases line up with TRBD1. V lost 0 bases to trimming and J lost 11 bases; unmatched junction nucleotides: 5. The CDR3 consists of 12 residues. Germline CDR1 reads GTSNPN; CDR2 reads SVGIG (reference sequence). CDR3: CAWSVAGDREYF. CDR3 nucleotides: TGTGCCTGGAGTGTCGCCGGGGACAGGGAGTACTTC.

The rearrangement links TRBV27 to TRBJ2-7; D not resolved. The CDR3 sequence is 13 residues long. Germline assignment: CDR1 MNHEY and CDR2 SMNVEV (reference sequence). V lost 2 bases and J 3 bases, leaving 8 bases between the germline ends. CDR3 residues: CASSLGPVYEQYF. CDR3 in DNA: TGTGCCAGCAGTTTAGGACCGGTCTACGAGCAGTACTTC.

This clone was counted only a few times. J is TRBJ2-3 and V is TRBV14; tentatively, D is TRBD1 or TRBD2 (6 bases each). The CDR3 contains 16 residues. The V and J ends lost 0 bases and 0 bases respectively, with 10 bases between them. Germline assignment: CDR1 SGHDN and CDR2 FVKESK. CDR3 nucleotides: TGTGCCAGCAGCCAAGATTGGAGGGGGAGCACAGATACGCAGTATTTT. Amino acids: CASSQDWRGSTDTQYF.

There are a few counts of this clone. The chain recombines TRBV27 with TRBJ2-1; D is perhaps TRBD1 (5 bases). In germline, CDR1 is MNHEY, CDR2 SMNVEV (reference sequence). This CDR3 comprises 13 residues. V lost 5 bases, J lost 2 bases, and 7 bases lay in between. The CDR3 region is CASSQGPYNEQFF. The CDR3 bases are TGTGCCAGCAGTCAGGGCCCCTACAATGAGCAGTTCTTC.

This clone has only one observation. As DNA, the CDR3 is TGCGCCAGCAGGTTAGGGGACAGTCACTCCTACGAGCAGTACTTC. It codes for CASRLGDSHSYEQYF. The V gene is TRBV5-1, the J gene TRBJ2-7, with 7 positions matching TRBD1. This CDR3 region has 15 residues. After removal of 5 bases from V and 0 bases from J, the junction contained 8 bases not matched to a gene. Germline V gives CDR1 SGHRS, CDR2 YFSETQ.

The rearrangement links TRBV20-1 to TRBJ2-5; D gene uncertain. The CDR3 loop spans 10 amino acids. V shed 4 bases and J shed 5 bases, with 5 bases lying between them. From germline, CDR1 is DFQATT and CDR2 SNEGSKA (reference sequence). The CDR3 region has the DNA TGCAGTGCTATACGTGAGACCCAGTACTTC. Residues: CSAIRETQYF.